This passage covers 23 T cell receptor beta chains from one sample sequenced in a study of control samples from healthy donors and cancer patients. The data were produced by immunoSEQ multiplex PCR, yet TCRdb's version contains in-frame clones alone and is incomplete. The sample shows 60,000 to 65,000 clones, over 75% of them seen only once. The sample comprised blood. These receptors were collected from a man aged 35-49 years in good health.

V gene TRBV11-3 combines with J gene TRBJ1-4; a possible D gene is TRBD1 (5 bases). Per the germline V gene, CDR1 is SGHNT and CDR2 is YENEEA. The CDR3 spans 13 residues. Trimming cost V 5 bases and J 7 bases, with 11 bases left between them. Here the CDR3 DNA reads TGTGCCAGCAGCCCTTCGAGGGGTGAAAAACTGTTTTTT. Translating it yields CASSPSRGEKLFF. The complete variable domain, with remaining parts taken from reference TRBV11-3 and TRBJ1-4, reads EAGVVQSPRYKIIEKKQPVAFWCNPISGHNTLYWYLQNLGQGPELLIRYENEEAVDDSQLPKDRFSAERLKGVDSTLKIQPAELGDSAVYLCASSPSRGEKLFFGSGTQLSVL.

The rearrangement links TRBV9 to TRBJ2-1; the match to TRBD2 covers 8 bases. The junction had 7 bases not matched to a gene; V was cut back by 0 bases and J by 8 bases. This CDR3 has 15 amino acids. CDR1 and CDR2 from the germline V gene are SGDLS and YYNGEE. The CDR3 DNA sequence: TGTGCCAGCAGCGTAGATCAGCGGGAGTGGGATGAGCAGTTCTTC. Its protein product is CASSVDQREWDEQFF.

V is TRBV5-1 and J is TRBJ2-7, with TRBD1 matching over 11 bases. The CDR3 length is 14 residues. V was pared by 4 bases and J by 7 bases, with 7 bases of the junction left unmatched. Germline V gene data show CDR1 as SGHRS and CDR2 as YFSETQ. CDR3 protein: CASSHGQGAGEQYF. CDR3 DNA: TGCGCCAGCAGCCACGGACAGGGGGCGGGGGAGCAGTACTTC. The variable domain in full, completed from reference TRBV5-1 and TRBJ2-7, reads KAGVTQTPRYLIKTRGQQVTLSCSPISGHRSVSWYQQTPGQGLQFLFEYFSETQRNKGNFPGRFSGRQFSNSRSEMNVSTLELGDSALYLCASSHGQGAGEQYFGPGTRLTVT.

The chain carries TRBV10-3 and TRBJ2-1, with 8 bases that match TRBD2. The CDR3 extends over 16 amino acids. V shed 8 bases, J shed 1 base, and the junction held 10 bases outside the gene matches. Per the germline V gene, CDR1 is ENHRY and CDR2 is SYGVKD. CDR3 in amino acids: CAIAPVSGVSYNEQFF. CDR3 in DNA: TGTGCCATCGCCCCCGTTAGCGGGGTGTCCTACAATGAGCAGTTCTTC.

The chain joins TRBV7-9 to TRBJ1-2; 7 bases line up with TRBD1. Germline lookup yields CDR1 SEHNR and CDR2 FQNEAQ (reference sequence). Trimming at V came to 5 bases and at J to 4 bases, leaving 1 base not matched to a gene. The CDR3 is 12 amino acids. The CDR3 region is CASSRDSYGYTF. CDR3 in DNA: TGTGCCAGCAGCCGGGACAGCTATGGCTACACCTTC.

The chain has TRBV6-5 and TRBJ1-1; the match to TRBD1 covers 7 bases. The CDR3 consists of 14 residues. V shed 6 bases, J shed 6 bases, and the junction held 10 bases outside the gene matches. Germline V gene sequence: CDR1 MNHEY, CDR2 SVGAGI. The CDR3 DNA reads TGTGCCAGCAGGAATAGACAGGGATTCGCTGAAGCTTTCTTT. This encodes CASRNRQGFAEAFF.

The chain has TRBV11-3 and TRBJ1-6; unclear D gene. This CDR3 comprises 14 residues. Looked up from germline, CDR1 is SGHNT and CDR2 is YENEEA. V gave up 2 bases and J gave up 7 bases, with 9 bases separating them. CDR3 amino acids: CASSLTSANSPLHF. The CDR3 region has the DNA TGTGCCAGCAGCTTAACCTCGGCGAATTCACCCCTCCACTTT.

The J gene is TRBJ1-6, the V gene TRBV9, with TRBD1 as a possible D gene (5 bases). The V end lost 4 bases, the J end lost 0 bases, and 17 bases lay between the germline ends. Germline V CDR1 and CDR2: SGDLS, YYNGEE. The CDR3 loop spans 18 amino acids. The CDR3 region has the DNA TGTGCCAGCAGCAAGGAGGGGACTAGCGGCTCCTATAATTCACCCCTCCACTTT. It codes for CASSKEGTSGSYNSPLHF.

The V gene is TRBV5-1, the J gene TRBJ2-3, with TRBD2 identical over 8 bases. V dropped 4 bases and J dropped 6; count of bases not matched to a gene: 7. This CDR3 has 14 amino acids. Per germline, CDR1 SGHRS and CDR2 YFSETQ. The CDR3 coding sequence is TGCGCCAGCAGCATGGGCGGGAGGCTCGATACGCAGTATTTT. Its translation is CASSMGGRLDTQYF.

The chain has TRBV6-5 and TRBJ1-4, with TRBD1 as a possible D gene (5 bases). The CDR3 has 12 amino acids. Trimming left V 6 bases short and J 5 bases short, with 7 bases between. Germline V gene lookup returns CDR1 MNHEY and CDR2 SVGAGI. CDR3 protein: CASSRANEKLFF. In nucleotides, the CDR3 is TGTGCCAGCAGCAGGGCAAATGAAAAACTGTTTTTT.

The chain uses TRBV9 and TRBJ1-4, with a possible D match to TRBD1 (5 bases). With 0 bases removed from V and 7 bases from J, the gap between germline ends came to 10 bases. CDR1 SGDLS and CDR2 YYNGEE come from the germline V gene. This CDR3 is 14 amino acids long. CDR3 region: CASSVAGGAEKLFF. CDR3 in DNA: TGTGCCAGCAGCGTAGCTGGGGGAGCTGAAAAACTGTTTTTT.

V usage is TRBV11-1 and J usage is TRBJ2-2; TRBD1 or TRBD2 may be the D gene (5 bases each). Germline CDR1 is SGHAT and CDR2 is FQDESV (reference sequence). V was pared by 1 base and J by 6 bases, with 9 bases between. The CDR3 spans 14 residues. DNA of the CDR3: TGTGCCAGCAGCTTAGTTCGGGGCCCCGGGGAGCTGTTTTTT. This gives the protein CASSLVRGPGELFF.

The V and J genes are TRBV29-1 and TRBJ1-2; TRBD1 agrees at 8 bases. Trimming removed 5 bases from V and 3 bases from J; junction bases left unmatched: 11. CDR3 length equals 15 residues. The germline CDR1 and CDR2 sequences are SQVTM and ANQGSEA. For the CDR3, the DNA is TGCAGCGTTCTTCTTATGGACAGGGCTTACTATGGCTACACCTTC. It encodes CSVLLMDRAYYGYTF.

The rearrangement links TRBV21-1 to TRBJ2-2; the D call of TRBD2 is as the table states it, not checked on the DNA. TRBV21-1 is reported as a pseudogene. The CDR3 has 16 amino acids. The CDR3 DNA sequence: TGTGCCAGCAGCAAAGAACTAGCGGATAACACCGGGGAGCTGTTTTTT. Residues: CASSKELADNTGELFF.

V usage is TRBV6-5 and J usage is TRBJ2-7; no reliable D call. The CDR3 has 13 residues. Trimming stripped 5 bases from V and 2 bases from J, with 10 bases between. Germline CDR1 and CDR2: MNHEY and SVGAGI. CDR3 residues: CASSLRAPYEQYF. The CDR3 region has the DNA TGTGCCAGCAGTCTCCGGGCCCCCTACGAGCAGTACTTC.

V and J are TRBV7-9 and TRBJ1-2; 7 positions agree with TRBD1. Germline loops: CDR1 SEHNR, CDR2 FQNEAQ (reference sequence). The CDR3 covers 14 residues. Trimming took 4 bases from V and 4 from J; bases not matched to a gene: 6. The CDR3 DNA reads TGTGCCAGCAGCTCAGGGGACAGTACCTATGGCTACACCTTC. This translates into CASSSGDSTYGYTF. The variable domain in full, completed from reference TRBV7-9 and TRBJ1-2, reads DTGVSQNPRHKITKRGQNVTFRCDPISEHNRLYWYRQTLGQGPEFLTYFQNEAQLEKSRLLSDRFSAERPKGSFSTLEIQRTEQGDSAMYLCASSSGDSTYGYTFGSGTRLTVV.

This clone was seen once. The V call is TRBV6-2 or TRBV6-3, the J call TRBJ2-3, with 11 bases identical to TRBD1. This CDR3 has 15 amino acids. V shed 2 bases, J shed 6 bases, and the junction held 4 bases outside the gene matches. The germline gives CDR1 MNHEY, CDR2 SVGEGT. The CDR3 protein is CASSYGTGGTDTQYF. CDR3 bases: TGTGCCAGCAGTTACGGGACAGGGGGAACGGATACGCAGTATTTT.

The rearrangement links TRBV7-9 to TRBJ2-5; 9 bases are shared with TRBD2. Germline-derived CDR1 and CDR2 are SEHNR and FQNEAQ (reference sequence). Trimming at V came to 1 base and at J to 2 bases, leaving 5 bases not matched to a gene. The CDR3 loop spans 16 amino acids. CDR3 coding DNA: TGTGCCAGCAGCTTAGGGAGTAGCGGGGGACAAGAGACCCAGTACTTC. As protein: CASSLGSSGGQETQYF.

The chain uses TRBV6-2 or TRBV6-3 and TRBJ2-2, with D perhaps matching TRBD1 (6 bases). Germline V CDR1 and CDR2: MNHEY, SVGEGT. The CDR3 consists of 18 residues. V lost 3 bases, J lost 0 bases, and 17 bases lay in between. CDR3 in DNA: TGTGCCAGCAGTTATCCCGGGACAAGAGACTCGAACACCGGGGAGCTGTTTTTT. Translating gives CASSYPGTRDSNTGELFF.

The chain carries TRBV11-2 and TRBJ2-7; D is possibly TRBD1 (6 bases). This CDR3 has 15 amino acids. Germline CDR1 and CDR2: SGHAT and FQNNGV. V was clipped by 5 bases and J by 3 bases, with 17 bases between them. The CDR3 sequence: CASSPSRGKDYEQYF. DNA for the CDR3: TGTGCCAGCAGCCCGAGCAGGGGAAAGGACTACGAGCAGTACTTC.

This sequence joins TRBV18 and TRBJ1-2; tentative D call: TRBD1 (5 bases). Trimming cost V 3 bases and J 2 bases, with 7 bases left between them. The CDR3 contains 13 residues. Germline CDR1 KGHSH, CDR2 LQKENI. The CDR3 protein is CASSPNRNYGYTF. In DNA form, the CDR3 reads TGTGCCAGCTCACCCAACAGGAACTATGGCTACACCTTC.

The chain couples TRBV6-5 to TRBJ1-1, with a weak D call TRBD1 (5 bases). The V end lost 2 bases, the J end lost 3 bases, and 10 bases lay between the germline ends. CDR3 length equals 14 residues. Germline loops: CDR1 MNHEY, CDR2 SVGAGI. The chain's CDR3 is CASSYRGMDTEAFF. The CDR3 DNA reads TGTGCCAGCAGTTACAGGGGCATGGACACTGAAGCTTTCTTT.

The chain couples TRBV19 to TRBJ1-2; 7 positions match TRBD1. The CDR3 length is 14 residues. The J segment lost 4 bases and the V segment lost 5 bases, leaving 7 bases of the junction unmatched. Per the germline V gene, CDR1 is LNHDA and CDR2 is SQIVND (reference sequence). DNA for the CDR3: TGTGCCAGTAGTTCCCGGGACAGTGCCTATGGCTACACCTTC. It yields the protein CASSSRDSAYGYTF.